A selection of T cell receptor beta chains follows, all from one sample in a study of T-cell reconstitution after alpha-beta-depleted transplantation in children. From the PCR reads, TCRdb called clonotypes with MiXCR, one entry per CDR3 protein. Here the sample spans under 850,000 distinct CDR3 sequences, around 13% being singletons. The specimen comprised PBMCs, sampled before TCRalphabeta/CD19-depleted stem cell transplant. The receptors come from a girl aged 2-10 years with congenital amegakaryocytic thrombocytopenia, due to receive a stem cell transplant. The CDR3 runs from the conserved cysteine through the conserved F or W. The order of the fields is J gene, D gene, V gene, clone size, CDR3 protein, CDR3 DNA. D genes are given only for firm matches. Clone size is shown for a subset of rows, as once, few, many or a class of expanded clone.

J gene: TRBJ1-1; D gene: NA; V gene: TRBV28; clone size: many; CDR3 protein: CASRPRQVWLTEAFF; CDR3 DNA: TGTGCCAGCAGGCCTCGACAGGTGTGGCTCACTGAAGCTTTCTTT
J gene: TRBJ2-3; D gene: NA; V gene: TRBV20-1; clone size: many; CDR3 protein: CSARGQRDTQYF; CDR3 DNA: TGCAGTGCTAGGGGGCAGAGAGATACGCAGTATTTT
J gene: TRBJ2-7; D gene: NA; V gene: TRBV10-3; clone size: few; CDR3 protein: CAISEEAGGVYEQYF; CDR3 DNA: TGTGCCATCAGTGAGGAGGCCGGGGGCGTATACGAGCAGTACTTC
J gene: TRBJ2-3; D gene: NA; V gene: TRBV5-1; clone size: many; CDR3 protein: CASSDRLESTDTQYF; CDR3 DNA: TGCGCCAGCAGCGATCGACTGGAGAGCACAGATACGCAGTATTTT
J gene: TRBJ2-7; D gene: TRBD1; V gene: TRBV27; clone size: NA; CDR3 protein: CASSLMRQGSYEQYF; CDR3 DNA: TGTGCCAGCAGTTTGATGAGACAGGGGTCCTACGAGCAGTACTTC
J gene: TRBJ2-3; D gene: NA; V gene: TRBV20-1; clone size: many; CDR3 protein: CSASTRRFDTDTQYF; CDR3 DNA: TGCAGTGCTAGCACTAGGCGCTTCGACACAGATACGCAGTATTTT
J gene: TRBJ1-1; D gene: NA; V gene: TRBV29-1; clone size: many; CDR3 protein: CSVEERGAENSTEAFF; CDR3 DNA: TGCAGCGTTGAAGAGAGGGGGGCAGAGAATAGCACTGAAGCTTTCTTT
J gene: TRBJ2-1; D gene: NA; V gene: TRBV12-3/TRBV12-4; clone size: many; CDR3 protein: CASTGLRPPNEQFF; CDR3 DNA: TGTGCCAGCACCGGCCTTCGTCCCCCTAATGAGCAGTTCTTC
J gene: TRBJ2-1; D gene: NA; V gene: TRBV5-1; clone size: few; CDR3 protein: CASSLGGAVYNEQFF; CDR3 DNA: TGCGCCAGCAGTTTAGGGGGGGCAGTCTACAATGAGCAGTTCTTC
J gene: TRBJ2-7; D gene: NA; V gene: TRBV5-1; clone size: many; CDR3 protein: CASSLRGRSYEQYF; CDR3 DNA: TGCGCCAGCAGCTTGCGGGGCAGATCCTACGAGCAGTACTTC
J gene: TRBJ2-5; D gene: NA; V gene: TRBV20-1; clone size: many; CDR3 protein: CSASVNSRGQETQYF; CDR3 DNA: TGCAGTGCTAGTGTGAACTCCCGGGGTCAAGAGACCCAGTACTTC
J gene: TRBJ2-5; D gene: NA; V gene: TRBV7-6; clone size: many; CDR3 protein: CASSLVGGINPVGETQYF; CDR3 DNA: TGTGCCAGCAGCTTAGTAGGGGGTATAAATCCCGTGGGGGAGACCCAGTACTTC
J gene: TRBJ2-1; D gene: NA; V gene: TRBV6-1; clone size: NA; CDR3 protein: CASSATLGEGDEQFF; CDR3 DNA: TGTGCCAGCAGTGCCACCCTAGGGGAAGGCGATGAGCAGTTCTTC
J gene: TRBJ2-5; D gene: NA; V gene: TRBV20-1; clone size: NA; CDR3 protein: CSARAGVFGETQYF; CDR3 DNA: TGCAGTGCTAGGGCAGGGGTCTTCGGGGAGACCCAGTACTTC
J gene: TRBJ2-1; D gene: TRBD1; V gene: TRBV10-3; clone size: few; CDR3 protein: CAAATEQGASYNEQFF; CDR3 DNA: TGTGCCGCAGCCACGGAACAGGGGGCGTCCTACAATGAGCAGTTCTTC
J gene: TRBJ2-7; D gene: NA; V gene: TRBV20-1; clone size: few; CDR3 protein: CSASIGNQAYEQYF; CDR3 DNA: TGCAGTGCTAGCATTGGCAACCAGGCCTACGAGCAGTACTTC
J gene: TRBJ2-3; D gene: NA; V gene: TRBV2; clone size: few; CDR3 protein: CASSEYHGSSTDTQYF; CDR3 DNA: TGTGCCAGCAGTGAATATCACGGGAGCAGTACAGATACGCAGTATTTT
J gene: TRBJ2-5; D gene: NA; V gene: TRBV28; clone size: many; CDR3 protein: CASSLTNQETQYF; CDR3 DNA: TGTGCCAGCAGTTTAACCAACCAAGAGACCCAGTACTTC
J gene: TRBJ2-1; D gene: NA; V gene: TRBV4-1; clone size: few; CDR3 protein: CASSQGRNDFGEQFF; CDR3 DNA: TGCGCCAGCAGCCAAGGGAGGAACGATTTTGGGGAGCAGTTCTTC
J gene: TRBJ1-1; D gene: NA; V gene: TRBV4-1; clone size: many; CDR3 protein: CASSQEAAWEEAFF; CDR3 DNA: TGCGCCAGCAGCCAAGAGGCTGCCTGGGAGGAAGCTTTCTTT
J gene: TRBJ2-4; D gene: TRBD2; V gene: TRBV20-1; clone size: few; CDR3 protein: CSARPSTLAVVKNIQYF; CDR3 DNA: TGCAGTGCTCGCCCATCAACACTAGCGGTGGTCAAAAACATTCAGTACTTC